This record concerns one TCR beta chain sequence. Antigen specificity is unknown. The sample comes from a study of cytomegalovirus exposure and HLA in healthy donors. Study results and caveats: For cytomegalovirus status, the classifier reportedly gave diagnoses with high specificity and sensitivity.

Germline V gene sequence: CDR1 SGHRS, CDR2 YFSETQ. CDR3 size: 19 residues. The J segment lost 3 bases and the V segment lost 4 bases, leaving 17 bases of the junction unmatched. Primers: 60 Vbeta forward and 13 Jbeta reverse. The data were produced by immunoSEQ multiplex PCR, yet TCRdb's version contains in-frame clones alone and is incomplete. The sample lists fewer than 250,000 clones, around 77% seen once, with roughly 1.5% in the top ten. The sequence came from a woman under 30 in good health and CMV-seronegative. The material sequenced was PBMCs. V gene TRBV5-1 combines with J gene TRBJ2-1, with 9 bases aligning to TRBD1. CDR3 DNA sequence: TGCGCCAGCAGCAAAAACCGAAAGACAGGGGGAGAACACTACAATGAGCAGTTCTTC. Its protein product is CASSKNRKTGGEHYNEQFF.